This TCR beta chain was retrieved from a study of cytomegalovirus exposure and HLA in healthy donors. Germline loops: CDR1 SGDLS, CDR2 YYNGEE. The junction had 3 bases not matched to a gene; V was cut back by 0 bases and J by 3 bases. The CDR3 extends over 16 amino acids. Study-level findings and limits: Cytomegalovirus-associated status was assigned to approximately 160 TCR beta chains. The classifier reportedly diagnosed cytomegalovirus status with high sensitivity and specificity.

13 Jbeta primers and 60 Vbeta primers were used for the PCR. As processed by the authors: Per a later analysis, the number of unique TCR beta chains was approximately 80 million, of which 10 million to 11 million were shared. Profiling relied on immunoSEQ multiplex PCR, and the TCRdb table lists in-frame clones only, not all of them. D and trimming were read from the DNA, whereas the V and J calls and clone size are those reported in that table. The sample comprises some 97,000 clones, approximately 80% of which are singletons, and about 4% rests with the top ten. Healthy bone marrow donors made up the donors. In its sample, this clone was seen once. Its antigen is unknown.

The rearrangement joins TRBV9 to TRBJ2-5; 12 bases are shared with TRBD2. This clonotype was obtained from a female donor in good health and CMV-seropositive. The sequenced sample consisted of PBMCs. The CDR3 coding sequence is TGTGCCAGCAGCGTAGCTCTAGCGGGGGGGGAAGAGACCCAGTACTTC. Residues: CASSVALAGGEETQYF.